A single sample gave rise to the 10 T cell receptor beta chains below, sequenced in a study of response to subunit inactivated influenza vaccine. TCRdb called the RT-PCR reads again in MiXCR, with one record for every CDR3 protein. The data show 500,000 to 600,000 distinct CDR3 sequences, approximately 7.1% seen once. The sample here was PBMCs from blood, taken about 23 months after vaccination. These receptor sequences come from a man between 50 and 69 years old who received an inactivated influenza vaccine.

This clonotype was observed at least ten times. The V gene is TRBV7-9, the J gene TRBJ1-4; D possibly corresponds to TRBD1 (5 bases). CDR3 length: 17 amino acids. V was shortened by 3 bases and J by 4 bases, with 18 bases between the two germline ends. Germline CDR1 and CDR2: SEHNR and FQNEAQ (reference sequence). This chain's CDR3 is CASSFGFIAGGNEKLFF. The CDR3 coding sequence is TGTGCCAGCAGCTTTGGGTTTATCGCTGGGGGTAATGAAAAACTGTTTTTT.

The genes are TRBV7-2 and TRBJ1-4, with D perhaps TRBD1 (5 bases). Between the trimmed V and J ends, which lost 2 bases and 5 bases, there was a span of 12 bases. Germline-derived CDR1 and CDR2 are SGHTA and FQGNSA. The CDR3 covers 15 residues. In DNA, the CDR3 is TGTGCCAGCAGCTTATTTGGGGCACAGAATGAAAAACTGTTTTTT. Encoded protein: CASSLFGAQNEKLFF.

The chain is built from TRBV20-1 and TRBJ2-7, with D maybe TRBD1 (7 bases). Germline loops: CDR1 DFQATT, CDR2 SNEGSKA (reference sequence). Trimming took off 7 bases at V and 3 bases at J, with 19 bases between the two ends. This CDR3 comprises 14 residues. CDR3 region: CSVSRSGGIYEQYF. CDR3 bases: TGCAGTGTATCAAGGTCAGGGGGGATCTACGAGCAGTACTTC.

This clonotype has just a few counts. This chain connects TRBV4-3 to TRBJ2-1; 8 nucleotides align to TRBD1. V dropped 0 bases and J dropped 12; count of bases not matched to a gene: 7. The CDR3 loop spans 14 amino acids. Germline CDR1 is LGHNA and CDR2 is YSLEER. The CDR3 here is CASSQDERQGRQFF. The CDR3 nucleotides are TGCGCCAGCAGCCAAGATGAACGACAGGGGAGGCAGTTCTTC.

This clonotype was detected once. V gene TRBV30 combines with J gene TRBJ2-7, with no clear D. Trimming shortened V by 0 bases and J by 0 bases, and 9 bases separated the two germline ends. The germline V gene encodes CDR1 GTSNPN and CDR2 SVGIG (reference sequence). The CDR3 extends over 14 amino acids. The CDR3 protein is CAWSVQGISYEQYF. The CDR3, as DNA: TGTGCCTGGAGTGTACAAGGGATCTCCTACGAGCAGTACTTC.

This clonotype occurred a few times. A read error is possible here, since a much larger clone lies one base away. CDR3 in amino acids: CASSRTGGDQPQHF. The CDR3 DNA is TGTGCCAGCAGCCGGACAGGGGGCGATCAGCCCCAGCATTTT. The V call is TRBV7-9, the J call TRBJ1-5; TRBD1 matches at 11 bases. CDR1 and CDR2 from the germline V gene are SEHNR and FQNEAQ (reference sequence). The CDR3 covers 14 residues. Unmatched junction bases numbered 2, after V lost 5 bases and J lost 5 bases.

This chain joins TRBV30 and TRBJ1-4; 7 bases match TRBD1. This CDR3 is 13 amino acids long. Per germline, CDR1 GTSNPN and CDR2 SVGIG (reference sequence). The V segment lost 7 bases and the J segment 5 bases; nucleotides outside the gene matches: 7. The CDR3 nucleotides read TGTGCCTCCTCCGGGACAGACAATGAAAAACTGTTTTTT. Translation gives CASSGTDNEKLFF.

This clonotype was seen ten or more times. The rearrangement uses TRBV5-1 and TRBJ1-2; D ambiguous. Germline V gene lookup returns CDR1 SGHRS and CDR2 YFSETQ. Trimming shortened V by 0 bases and J by 4 bases, and 13 bases separated the two germline ends. The CDR3 consists of 15 residues. The DNA of the CDR3 is TGCGCCAGCAGCTTGGGTCAGACTCTGATCTATGGCTACACCTTC. It yields the protein CASSLGQTLIYGYTF.

This clonotype was counted a few times. The chain is built from TRBV11-2 and TRBJ2-4; the D call may be TRBD1 or TRBD2 (5 bases each). Germline values: CDR1 SGHAT, CDR2 FQNNGV. V lost 5 bases and J lost 0, with 20 bases in between. This CDR3 is built from 18 residues. CDR3 nucleotide sequence: TGTGCCAGCAGCCGGGGACGGCGCCCACCTCTAGCCAAAAACATTCAGTACTTC. Its protein is CASSRGRRPPLAKNIQYF. The full variable domain, rest sourced from reference TRBV11-2 and TRBJ2-4, is EAGVAQSPRYKIIEKRQSVAFWCNPISGHATLYWYQQILGQGPKLLIQFQNNGVVDDSQLPKDRFSAERLKGVDSTLKIQPAKLEDSAVYLCASSRGRRPPLAKNIQYFGAGTRLSVL.

Note on this clonotype: A much larger clone is a single base away; this may be a read error. The chain combines TRBV12-3 or TRBV12-4 with TRBJ2-1; D is unclear. The CDR3 totals 11 residues. The DNA of the CDR3 is TGTGCCAGCAGTCCAGCCAATGTGCAGTTCTTC. Protein: CASSPANVQFF.